This section outlines one T cell receptor beta chain sequence together with its context. Its antigen is not identified. This record comes from a study of T cell responses to AZD1222 COVID-19 vaccine. Sequenced by immunoSEQ multiplex PCR; TCRdb stores in-frame clones only, minus some. The repertoire holds approximately 100,000 clones, with about 90% as singletons. The germline V gene has CDR1 SGHTA and CDR2 FQGNSA. The CDR3 is 15 residues long. After removal of 1 base from V and 4 bases from J, the junction contained 5 bases not matched to a gene. Study results and limitations: Sampling captured repertoires only after the peak T cell response. An increase in Spike-specific TCR breadth and depth was observed after two AZD1222 doses.

Sequenced here: peripheral blood, sampled 28 days after the second AZD1222 dose. This sequence was found in an adult who received the AZD1222 COVID-19 vaccine. The genes are TRBV7-2 and TRBJ2-7, with 9 bases that match TRBD1. As DNA, the CDR3 is TGTGCCAGCAGCTTAGGACAGGGGGGCCAGTACGAGCAGTACTTC. Its translation: CASSLGQGGQYEQYF.